These 24 T cell receptor beta chains originate from one sample sequenced in a study of molecular identifiers for immune sequencing clone quantification. TCRdb re-analysed the PCR reads in MiXCR, keeping a single row per CDR3 protein. Of approximately 630,000 distinct CDR3 sequences in the sample, roughly 25% were seen once. Specimen: naive CD8+ T cells from blood, with Jurkat cell RNA spiked in. Noted subset: FACS-sorted CD8+CD4-CCR7+CD45RA+ naive T cells. These receptors were collected from a human donor in good health. Some libraries in this study had Jurkat cell RNA spiked in.

The chain uses TRBV9 and TRBJ2-5; D possibly corresponds to TRBD2 (5 bases). The germline CDR1 and CDR2 sequences are SGDLS and YYNGEE. There are 16 residues in the CDR3. With 3 bases removed from V and 3 bases from J, the gap between germline ends came to 18 bases. CDR3 loop: CASSAGVTTPKETQYF. CDR3 nucleotides: TGTGCCAGCAGCGCCGGGGTAACAACCCCAAAAGAGACCCAGTACTTC.

The rearrangement uses TRBV6-2 or TRBV6-3 and TRBJ1-2, with a tentative D call TRBD1 (6 bases). V dropped 4 bases and J dropped 4 bases, with 19 bases sitting between them. Germline lookup yields CDR1 MNHEY and CDR2 SVGEGT. The CDR3 consists of 16 residues. The CDR3 loop is CASSSTHAGQIYGYTF. The CDR3 bases are TGTGCCAGCAGTTCCACCCACGCAGGACAGATCTATGGCTACACCTTC.

The chain couples TRBV6-2 or TRBV6-3 to TRBJ2-5, with D perhaps TRBD1 or TRBD2 (5 bases each). The CDR3 has 17 residues. The V end was cut by 5 bases, the J end by 4 bases, with 23 bases between. Germline CDR1 reads MNHEY; CDR2 reads SVGEGT. This chain's CDR3 is CASSPPWGSGGIETQYF. The CDR3 DNA follows: TGTGCCAGCAGTCCCCCGTGGGGGTCTGGTGGGATAGAGACCCAGTACTTC.

V usage is TRBV5-4 and J usage is TRBJ1-2, with 7 bases identical to TRBD1. The V gene end was trimmed by 5 bases and the J gene end by 4 bases; junction bases not matched to a gene: 8. Germline values: CDR1 SGHNT, CDR2 YYREEE (reference sequence). The CDR3 has 14 residues. The chain's CDR3 is CASRTGTETYGYTF. The CDR3 DNA is TGTGCCAGCAGGACCGGGACAGAGACCTATGGCTACACCTTC.

There are many counts of this clonotype. V and J are TRBV6-1 and TRBJ1-1, with 9 bases matching TRBD1. The V segment lost 4 bases and the J segment 0 bases; nucleotides outside the gene matches: 6. CDR1 is MNHNS and CDR2 is SASEGT in the germline V gene. CDR3 length: 16 amino acids. The CDR3 spells CASSAGTGTMNTEAFF. CDR3 DNA: TGTGCCAGCAGTGCCGGGACAGGGACCATGAACACTGAAGCTTTCTTT.

Of note for this clonotype: A much larger clone differs from this one at a single base, so this may be a read error. The rearrangement links TRBV4-3 to TRBJ1-5; unclear D gene. Per germline, CDR1 LGHNA and CDR2 YSLEER. The CDR3 has 14 amino acids. As DNA, the CDR3 is TGCGCCAGCAGCCAAGTTCGGAGCAATCAGCCCCCGCATTTT. This gives the protein CASSQVRSNQPPHF.

V gene TRBV28 combines with J gene TRBJ2-7; D is perhaps TRBD2 (6 bases). CDR1 and CDR2 from the germline V gene are MDHEN and SYDVKM. The CDR3 totals 14 residues. V lost 4 bases and J lost 2, with 12 bases in between. The CDR3 sequence: CASSYSGSAYEQYF. Here the CDR3 DNA reads TGTGCCAGCAGTTACAGCGGGTCCGCCTACGAGCAGTACTTC.

Comments on this clonotype: The conserved phenylalanine or tryptophan is not found at the CDR3 terminus, so this likely reflects a read error. The genes are TRBV11-2 and TRBJ2-5, with D maybe TRBD2 (5 bases). Trimming took off 0 bases at V and 5 bases at J, with 22 bases between the two ends. Germline V lookup: CDR1 SGHAT, CDR2 FQNNGV. CDR3 length: 18 amino acids. In nucleotides, the CDR3 is TGTGCCAGCAGCTTAGATTACTGGGAGACCCAACGGCGGGAGACCCAGTACCTC. It specifies CASSLDYWETQRRETQYL.

This clonotype occurred many times. The chain combines TRBV5-1 with TRBJ2-1; TRBD2 matches 7 bases. V shed 0 bases, J shed 2 bases, and the junction held 5 bases outside the gene matches. The CDR3 spans 16 residues. CDR1 SGHRS and CDR2 YFSETQ come from the germline V gene. The CDR3 DNA sequence: TGCGCCAGCAGCTTGGGCCTAGCGGCGACCTACAATGAGCAGTTCTTC. As protein: CASSLGLAATYNEQFF.

A word on this clonotype: This likely comes from a read error, as the CDR3 has no conserved phenylalanine or tryptophan at its end. The chain has TRBV7-6 and TRBJ2-1, with 10 bases fitting TRBD2. Germline V CDR1 and CDR2: SGHVS, FNYEAQ. The trim removed 3 bases at V and 7 bases at J, leaving 6 bases unmatched. This CDR3 has 15 amino acids. CDR3 sequence reads: CASSFSTSGQNEQFS. CDR3 sequence (DNA): TGTGCCAGCAGCTTTTCGACTAGCGGGCAAAATGAGCAGTTCTCC.

Details on this clonotype: Possible read error: a much larger clone is one base away. The V and J genes are TRBV30 and TRBJ2-1; D gene ambiguous. Trimming removed 4 bases at V and 8 bases at J, with 6 bases between. The CDR3 loop spans 10 amino acids. Germline V gene lookup returns CDR1 GTSNPN and CDR2 SVGIG (reference sequence). CDR3 DNA sequence: TGTGCCTGGAAGCGATATGAGCAGTTCTTC. Translated, it gives CAWKRYEQFF. Full variable domain (missing parts from reference TRBV30 and TRBJ2-1): SQTIHQWPATLVQPVGSPLSLECTVEGTSNPNLYWYRQAAGRGLQLLFYSVGIGQISSEVPQNLSASRPQDRQFILSSKKLLLSDSGFYLCAWKRYEQFFGPGTRLTVL.

This clonotype was found many times. The chain links TRBV29-1 to TRBJ1-1; D not certain. Trimming pared 5 bases from V and 3 bases from J, leaving 7 bases between. The CDR3 loop spans 11 amino acids. The germline V gene encodes CDR1 SQVTM and CDR2 ANQGSEA. The CDR3 loop is CSVWVDTEAFF. The CDR3 DNA reads as TGCAGCGTTTGGGTGGACACTGAAGCTTTCTTT.

This clonotype has a count of ten or more. The rearrangement links TRBV5-6 to TRBJ2-7, with D unresolved. Trimming cost V 2 bases and J 6 bases, with 9 bases left between them. The length of the CDR3 is 12 residues. Germline CDR1 is SGHDT and CDR2 is YYEEEE. The CDR3 sequence is CASSFGPVEQYF. The CDR3 DNA is TGTGCCAGCAGCTTCGGCCCCGTCGAGCAGTACTTC.

The J gene is TRBJ1-4, the V gene TRBV28, with D unresolved. Germline V gives CDR1 MDHEN, CDR2 SYDVKM. Trimming took off 1 base at V and 5 bases at J, with 11 bases between the two ends. The CDR3 extends over 15 amino acids. CDR3 DNA: TGTGCCAGCAGTTTATACGGGTTTCCGAATGAAAAACTGTTTTTT. It is translated as CASSLYGFPNEKLFF.

The V call is TRBV12-3 or TRBV12-4, the J call TRBJ2-2, with D tentatively TRBD1 or TRBD2 (5 bases each). V lost 5 bases to trimming and J lost 5 bases, with 15 bases between them. The CDR3 extends over 15 amino acids. The CDR3: CASSPWDPLTGELFF. The CDR3 DNA reads TGTGCCAGCAGTCCATGGGACCCCCTAACCGGGGAGCTGTTTTTT.

Comments on this clonotype: A single base separates this from a much larger clone, so it may be a read error. The chain has TRBV2 and TRBJ1-2; no definite D call. CDR3 length: 14 residues. CDR1 and CDR2 from the germline V gene are SNHLY and FYNNEI. The DNA for the CDR3 is TGTGCCAGCAGTGATGGAACAGACTACTATGGCTACGCCTTC. Translation: CASSDGTDYYGYAF.

The chain carries TRBV19 and TRBJ2-2; 8 nucleotides match TRBD2. The CDR3 has 15 residues. The V gene end was trimmed by 3 bases and the J gene end by 5 bases; junction bases not matched to a gene: 5. Germline V gene sequence: CDR1 LNHDA, CDR2 SQIVND (reference sequence). The CDR3 DNA is TGTGCCAGTAGTATTATGTCTAGCGGGACCGGGGAGCTGTTTTTT. It specifies CASSIMSSGTGELFF.

This clonotype has only a few counts. Mismatch with germline at one junction end may stem from a read error. This rearrangement joins TRBV12-3 or TRBV12-4 to TRBJ1-5; D perhaps matches TRBD1 (6 bases). The CDR3 has 14 residues. Here the CDR3 reads CACSFTEGVQPQHF. The CDR3 DNA is TGTGCCTGCAGTTTCACGGAGGGGGTACAGCCCCAGCATTTT.

This clonotype has ten or more counts. The J gene is TRBJ2-7, the V gene TRBV5-1; D is undetermined. CDR3 length: 14 amino acids. The V gene lost 4 bases and the J gene lost 1 base, with 12 bases spanning the gap. Germline loops: CDR1 SGHRS, CDR2 YFSETQ. This CDR3 is CASSPVSPSYEQYF. The DNA for the CDR3 is TGCGCCAGCAGCCCGGTGAGCCCTTCCTACGAGCAGTACTTC. The full variable domain, rest sourced from reference TRBV5-1 and TRBJ2-7, is KAGVTQTPRYLIKTRGQQVTLSCSPISGHRSVSWYQQTPGQGLQFLFEYFSETQRNKGNFPGRFSGRQFSNSRSEMNVSTLELGDSALYLCASSPVSPSYEQYFGPGTRLTVT.

This clonotype occurred many times. V and J are TRBV15 and TRBJ2-7; D is unclear. The CDR3 runs 12 residues. CDR1 and CDR2 (germline): LNHNV, YYDKDF (reference sequence). The ends were cut back, 3 bases at V and 0 bases at J, with 3 bases in the middle. Here the CDR3 DNA reads TGTGCCACCAGCAGGGGCTCCTACGAGCAGTACTTC. Translated, it gives CATSRGSYEQYF.

This clonotype was observed a few times. The chain joins TRBV3-1 to TRBJ2-5; possibly TRBD1 for D (6 bases). The CDR3 contains 15 residues. Germline V CDR1 and CDR2: LGHDT, YNNKEL (reference sequence). With 3 bases removed from V and 5 bases from J, the gap between germline ends came to 16 bases. The CDR3 region has the DNA TGTGCCAGCAGCCAGGACAGAGGGGTTCGGGAGACCCAGTACTTC. Translating it yields CASSQDRGVRETQYF.

The genes are TRBV21-1 and TRBJ2-7. TRBV21-1 is shown as a pseudogene. This CDR3 region has 17 residues. The CDR3 nucleotides are TGTGCCAGCAGCAAAGCGCTTTGGAGGAGCAGTGGTGGGGAGCAGTACTTC. It yields the protein CASSKALWRSSGGEQYF.

This sequence joins TRBV27 and TRBJ2-7; 11 bases fit TRBD2. Germline V gene data show CDR1 as MNHEY and CDR2 as SMNVEV (reference sequence). The CDR3 runs to 15 residues. V gave up 4 bases and J gave up 3 bases; unmatched junction bases: 5. CDR3 sequence (DNA): TGTGCCAGCAGTTCTTCCGGGACTAGCGGCTACGAGCAGTACTTC. This codes for CASSSSGTSGYEQYF.

As concerns this clonotype: A much bigger clone sits one base away, suggesting this may be a read error. The CDR3 bases are TGCGCCAGCAGACAAGAATCAGCATTCGGCACAGATACGCAGTATTTT. This encodes CASRQESAFGTDTQYF. The chain joins TRBV4-1 to TRBJ2-3; D is undetermined. This CDR3 is built from 16 residues. Per the germline V gene, CDR1 is MGHRA and CDR2 is YSYEKL.